Given below is one TCR beta chain in context. The CDR3 runs to 14 residues. From germline, CDR1 is MGHDK and CDR2 SYGVNS. With 2 bases removed from V and 0 bases from J, the gap between germline ends came to 6 bases. Treatment here: randomized to nivolumab then ipilimumab (arm A) or the reverse (arm B). DNA-damaging chemotherapy had not been given to any patient beforehand. Sorted cells were live CD3+CD8+, lacking CD19 and CD56, from PBMCs. This table comes from immunoSEQ multiplex PCR, and its TCRdb copy is limited to in-frame clones, with some not included. Counted here are roughly 30,000 clones, 65% to 85% occurring once; the ten biggest clones make up about a sixth. This record belongs to a study of sequential checkpoint blockade in melanoma. Study in general: Arm A got nivolumab then ipilimumab; arm B the reverse, 1:1.

The chain joins TRBV25-1 to TRBJ2-3, with D hard to call. Sequencing used CD8+ T cells sorted from blood (inferred from file names), obtained from a patient given nivolumab and ipilimumab in sequence. The clonotype comes from a human donor with melanoma. CDR3 DNA: TGTGCCAGCAGTGAACAGTTAAGCACAGATACGCAGTATTTT. Its protein is CASSEQLSTDTQYF.